The 15 T cell receptor beta chains given below trace back to one sample, sequenced in a study of blood T cell repertoires in COVID-19. Assay used: immunoSEQ multiplex PCR; TCRdb lists only in-frame clones, some missing. Altogether a few hundred thousand clones are present, roughly 81% being singletons, with the ten largest covering around 6.3%. Sequencing input: PBMCs or T cells enriched from blood (not recorded which). The receptor source for this set is a woman aged 50 to 60 who had been exposed to COVID-19.

This clone showed up just a few times. The CDR3 loop is CASSFLGQGTPQHF. The CDR3 coding sequence is TGTGCCAGTAGTTTCTTGGGACAGGGGACGCCCCAGCATTTT. The chain combines TRBV19 with TRBJ1-5; 10 positions match TRBD1. There are 14 residues in the CDR3. Looked up from germline, CDR1 is LNHDA and CDR2 is SQIVND (reference sequence). Trimming removed 5 bases from V and 9 bases from J; junction bases left unmatched: 7.

This clone came up once. The rearrangement uses TRBV21-1 and TRBJ1-2; TRBD1 is the table's D call and was not checked against the DNA. TRBV21-1 is assigned pseudogene status. CDR3 length: 17 amino acids. CDR3 DNA: TGTGCCAGCAGCAAAGTGGGACAGGGGAAGGGAAACTATGGCTACACCTTC. Its protein product is CASSKVGQGKGNYGYTF.

This clone was found a few times. The V and J genes are TRBV11-2 and TRBJ1-6; no reliable D call. The ends were cut back, 1 base at V and 2 bases at J, with 6 bases in the middle. This CDR3 has 15 residues. Germline loops: CDR1 SGHAT, CDR2 FQNNGV. The CDR3 region is CASSLVGAYNSPLHF. CDR3 nucleotides: TGTGCCAGCAGCTTAGTTGGAGCCTATAATTCACCCCTCCACTTT.

The gene calls are TRBV5-5 and TRBJ1-2; D is uncertain. Germline lookup yields CDR1 SGHKS and CDR2 YYEKEE (reference sequence). The germline V and J ends were trimmed by 4 bases and 0 bases, with 16 bases remaining between them. The CDR3 totals 16 residues. The CDR3 nucleotides read TGTGCCAGCAGCCCAGGAGCTGGACTCCCTAACTATGGCTACACCTTC. Its translation: CASSPGAGLPNYGYTF.

This clone has a handful of counts. The chain combines TRBV3-1 (or the pseudogene TRBV3-2) with TRBJ2-5; 9 positions agree with TRBD2. There are 17 residues in the CDR3. J lost 5 bases, V lost 1 base, and 11 bases had no gene match. CDR1 LGHDT and CDR2 YNNKEL come from the germline V gene (reference sequence). CDR3 sequence reads: CASSQGLAGPKGETQYF. CDR3 nucleotide sequence: TGTGCCAGCAGCCAAGGGCTAGCGGGGCCCAAGGGTGAGACCCAGTACTTC.

The V and J genes are TRBV7-9 and TRBJ2-5; 8 bases fit TRBD1. The CDR3 totals 13 residues. Trimming removed 10 bases from V and 5 bases from J; junction bases left unmatched: 9. Germline V gene lookup returns CDR1 SEHNR and CDR2 FQNEAQ (reference sequence). DNA of the CDR3: TGTGCCATTCCGACAGGGGCAAGGGAGACCCAGTACTTC. Its protein product is CAIPTGARETQYF. The entire variable domain, with the rest obtained from reference TRBV7-9 and TRBJ2-5, is as follows: DTGVSQNPRHKITKRGQNVTFRCDPISEHNRLYWYRQTLGQGPEFLTYFQNEAQLEKSRLLSDRFSAERPKGSFSTLEIQRTEQGDSAMYLCAIPTGARETQYFGPGTRLLVL.

The J gene is TRBJ2-1, the V gene TRBV5-1, with D perhaps matching TRBD2 (6 bases). The V end was cut by 4 bases, the J end by 7 bases, with 18 bases between. The CDR3 runs 15 residues. Germline loops: CDR1 SGHRS, CDR2 YFSETQ. The CDR3 loop reads CASSTIKGGDNEQFF. CDR3 nucleotides: TGCGCCAGCAGCACTATAAAGGGCGGGGATAATGAGCAGTTCTTC.

V gene TRBV27 combines with J gene TRBJ1-4; no clear D gene. Germline V lookup: CDR1 MNHEY, CDR2 SMNVEV (reference sequence). This CDR3 has 15 residues. V was trimmed by 0 bases and J by 8 bases, leaving 13 bases between them. The CDR3 DNA reads as TGTGCCAGCAGTTTATCGATGGGCAGGCCAGAAAAACTGTTTTTT. Protein: CASSLSMGRPEKLFF. The complete variable domain, with remaining parts taken from reference TRBV27 and TRBJ1-4, reads EAQVTQNPRYLITVTGKKLTVTCSQNMNHEYMSWYRQDPGLGLRQIYYSMNVEVTDKGDVPEGYKVSRKEKRNFPLILESPSPNQTSLYFCASSLSMGRPEKLFFGSGTQLSVL.

This clone occurred a few times. CDR3 protein: CAIQQGTLNYGYTF. DNA for the CDR3: TGTGCCATCCAACAGGGAACACTTAACTATGGCTACACCTTC. This chain uses TRBV28 with TRBJ1-2, with a possible D match to TRBD1 (6 bases). This CDR3 contains 14 residues. V dropped 10 bases and J dropped 1 base, with 16 bases sitting between them. Per the germline V gene, CDR1 is MDHEN and CDR2 is SYDVKM.

The J gene is TRBJ1-1, the V gene TRBV29-1; D ambiguous. The CDR3 is 14 amino acids. Germline values: CDR1 SQVTM, CDR2 ANQGSEA. V lost 1 base, J lost 0 bases, and 9 bases lay in between. CDR3 in amino acids: CSVEGPNMNTEAFF. The CDR3 DNA reads TGCAGCGTTGAAGGCCCGAACATGAACACTGAAGCTTTCTTT. Using reference TRBV29-1 and TRBJ1-1 for the parts outside the CDR3, the full variable domain is SAVISQKPSRDICQRGTSLTIQCQVDSQVTMMFWYRQQPGQSLTLIATANQGSEATYESGFVIDKFPISRPNLTFSTLTVSNMSPEDSSIYLCSVEGPNMNTEAFFGQGTRLTVV.

V gene TRBV2 combines with J gene TRBJ2-1; 8 positions agree with TRBD1. The CDR3 is 16 residues long. Germline values: CDR1 SNHLY, CDR2 FYNNEI. The trim removed 4 bases at V and 0 bases at J, leaving 5 bases unmatched. CDR3: CASSAPGQASYNEQFF. The CDR3 DNA is TGTGCCAGCAGTGCTCCGGGACAGGCCTCCTACAATGAGCAGTTCTTC.

This chain uses TRBV2 with TRBJ1-2; D call uncertain. V gave up 9 bases and J gave up 6 bases, with 8 bases separating them. The CDR3 has 10 residues. Germline lookup yields CDR1 SNHLY and CDR2 FYNNEI. The chain's CDR3 is CASLLDGYTF. The CDR3 nucleotides read TGTGCCAGTCTTCTTGATGGCTACACCTTC.

This chain connects TRBV3-1 (or the pseudogene TRBV3-2) to TRBJ2-7; 7 bases match TRBD1. This CDR3 has 14 residues. Unmatched junction bases numbered 7, after V lost 4 bases and J lost 4 bases. CDR1 and CDR2 (germline): LGHDT, YNNKEL (reference sequence). The CDR3 sequence is CASSRRTGSYEQYF. The CDR3 coding sequence is TGTGCCAGCAGCCGTCGGACAGGTTCGTACGAGCAGTACTTC.

This clone was seen once. The rearrangement uses TRBV28 and TRBJ1-2, with a possible D match to TRBD1 (5 bases). Per the germline V gene, CDR1 is MDHEN and CDR2 is SYDVKM. This CDR3 is built from 14 residues. The germline V and J ends were trimmed by 6 bases and 6 bases, with 17 bases remaining between them. This CDR3 reads CASSLGLLLDGYTF. The CDR3 nucleotides read TGTGCCAGCAGCTTGGGACTCCTTCTAGATGGCTACACCTTC.

The chain combines TRBV28 with TRBJ1-5, with D tentatively TRBD1 (6 bases). V was cut by 8 bases and J by 2 bases, with 16 bases left in between. Germline CDR1 reads MDHEN; CDR2 reads SYDVKM. CDR3 length: 15 residues. DNA of the CDR3: TGTGCCAGCGGAGAAGGGGGTCGAGGCAATCAGCCCCAGCATTTT. The encoded protein is CASGEGGRGNQPQHF.